This T cell receptor beta chain originates from a study of blood T cell repertoires in COVID-19. Study at large: Spain, Italy and the United States supplied samples that represented acute and convalescent COVID-19. Sample material is recorded as cDNA or gDNA derived from T cells, B-cell-depleted T cells, or PBMCs.

Using immunoSEQ multiplex PCR, the repertoire was profiled, and TCRdb retains in-frame clones only, with some absent. The top ten clones hold more than 2.5% of a sample with around 150,000 clones, about 88% of them seen once. The CDR3 loop spans 14 amino acids. Deletions cut 5 bases from V and 5 bases from J, with 15 bases between. Germline lookup yields CDR1 MDHEN and CDR2 SYDVKM. The chain combines TRBV28 with TRBJ1-1; D unclear. The TCR originated in a human donor with COVID-19, enrolled during active disease. The donor label of this sample is uncertain. Specimen: peripheral blood. For the CDR3, the DNA is TGTGCCAGCAGTGGCAGCGAGGGTAGGACTGAAGCTTTCTTT. Translating gives CASSGSEGRTEAFF.